The rows below give T cell receptor beta chains drawn from one sample of a study of blood T cell repertoires in COVID-19. Data came from immunoSEQ multiplex PCR; TCRdb stores just in-frame clones and leaves some out. The sample has about 53,000 clones, 82% seen once. Sequenced: peripheral blood. These receptors were collected from a human donor in a cohort sampled during active COVID-19. The CDR3 runs from the conserved cysteine through the conserved F or W.

v_call	j_call	cdr3_aa
TRBV19	TRBJ2-7	CASSAPSGGSYEQYF
TRBV7-6	TRBJ2-1	CASSLSAGGQVNEQFF
TRBV3-1/TRBV3-2	TRBJ1-5	CASSQAVSQPQHF
TRBV2	TRBJ1-3	CASRRDSEPGNTIYF
TRBV5-4	TRBJ1-4	CASSPRGGTNEKLFF
TRBV2	TRBJ1-2	CASRSLTGGGYTF
TRBV7-9	TRBJ2-2	CASSLSSVDRGRVGELFF
TRBV5-1	TRBJ1-1	CASSGTGSTEAFF
TRBV7-9	TRBJ1-2	CASSVGQIYGYTF
TRBV7-3	TRBJ2-3	CASSRTSAPDTQYF
TRBV29-1	TRBJ2-2	CSVAPRRDTGELFF
TRBV2	TRBJ1-4	CASSGQGITNEKLFF
TRBV5-4	TRBJ2-7	CASSYGGTSYYEQYF
TRBV6-1	TRBJ1-5	CASSEIGFGNQPQHF
TRBV28	TRBJ2-2	CASRKQGAQGTGELFF
TRBV5-1	TRBJ1-5	CASSLEGGYSNQPQHF
TRBV5-1	TRBJ2-1	CASSLGGLVNEQFF
TRBV6-2/TRBV6-3	TRBJ2-7	CASSLLEVHEQYF
TRBV6-5	TRBJ2-7	CASSGTDEQYF
TRBV15	TRBJ2-3	CATSRGESTDTQYF
TRBV28	TRBJ2-7	CASSPQLGQGYEQYF
TRBV6-5	TRBJ1-1	CASSYRATVRNTEAFF
TRBV7-2	TRBJ2-1	CASSLASGTSGNNEQFF
TRBV7-8	TRBJ2-1	CASSLEQGNEQFF
TRBV11-1	TRBJ1-1	CASSRSQFTEAFF
TRBV28	TRBJ1-2	CASSLLDRPDGYTF